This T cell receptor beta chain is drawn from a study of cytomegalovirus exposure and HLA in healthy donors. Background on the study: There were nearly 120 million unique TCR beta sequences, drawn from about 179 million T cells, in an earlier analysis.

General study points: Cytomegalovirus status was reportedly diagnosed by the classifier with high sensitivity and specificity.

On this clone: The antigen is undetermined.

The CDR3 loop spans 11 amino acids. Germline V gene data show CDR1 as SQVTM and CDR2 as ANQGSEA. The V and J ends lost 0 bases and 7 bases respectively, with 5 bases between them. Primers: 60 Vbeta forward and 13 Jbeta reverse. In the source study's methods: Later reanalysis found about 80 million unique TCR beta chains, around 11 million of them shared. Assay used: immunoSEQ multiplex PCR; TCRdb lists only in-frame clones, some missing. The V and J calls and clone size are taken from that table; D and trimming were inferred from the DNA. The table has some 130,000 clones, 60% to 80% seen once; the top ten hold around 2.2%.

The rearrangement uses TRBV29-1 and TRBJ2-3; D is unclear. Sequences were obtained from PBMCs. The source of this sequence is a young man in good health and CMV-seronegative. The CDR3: CSVEDRNTQYF. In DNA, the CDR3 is TGCAGCGTTGAAGACAGAAATACGCAGTATTTT.